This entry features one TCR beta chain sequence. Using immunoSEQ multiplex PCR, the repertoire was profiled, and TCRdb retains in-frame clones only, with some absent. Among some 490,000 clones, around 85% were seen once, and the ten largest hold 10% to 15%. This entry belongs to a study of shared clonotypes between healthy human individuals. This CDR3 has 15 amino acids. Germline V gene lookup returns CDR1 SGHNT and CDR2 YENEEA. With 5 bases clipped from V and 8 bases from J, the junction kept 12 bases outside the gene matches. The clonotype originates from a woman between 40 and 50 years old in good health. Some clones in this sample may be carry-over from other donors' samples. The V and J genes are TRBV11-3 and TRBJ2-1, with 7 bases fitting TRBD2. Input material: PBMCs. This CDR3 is CASSLRGRGVDEQFF. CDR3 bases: TGTGCCAGCAGCCTTAGGGGCCGGGGGGTAGATGAGCAGTTCTTC.